These T cell receptor beta chains were read from a single sample in a study of cytomegalovirus exposure and HLA in healthy donors. The protocol was immunoSEQ multiplex PCR, while the TCRdb copy is restricted to in-frame clones and leaves out a portion. Here the sample spans about 190,000 clones, roughly four fifths being singletons. Sequencing was performed on PBMCs. These receptors originate from a man between 45 and 60 years old in good health and CMV-seronegative. CDR3s include the opening cysteine and the closing phenylalanine or tryptophan. Fields, in order: J gene, V gene, CDR3 protein.

. | TRBV4-2 | CASSQTSGSNYEQYF
TRBJ1-5 | TRBV5-6 | CASSSHGQGMYQPQHF
TRBJ2-5 | TRBV10-3 | CAISEFTGGGETQYF
TRBJ1-4 | TRBV19 | CASSIRGEDEKLFF
TRBJ1-4 | TRBV7-2 | CASSPTRGAGEKLFF
TRBJ1-6 | TRBV7-3 | CASSGGQYNSPLHF
TRBJ2-5 | TRBV27 | CASSPRLASGYQETQYF
TRBJ1-3 | TRBV9 | CASSVGPGTGTGNTIYF
TRBJ2-1 | TRBV2 | CASSPGTGGSGNEQFF
TRBJ2-5 | TRBV5-1 | CASAPDREVETQYF
TRBJ2-7 | TRBV28 | CASSPRVEQYF
TRBJ2-7 | TRBV7-6 | CASSPGTGEHEQYF
TRBJ2-7 | TRBV14 | CASSHDRGSHIPYEQYF
TRBJ2-5 | TRBV7-9 | CASSFITAGGTGETQYF
TRBJ2-3 | TRBV18 | CASSPRALTDTQYF
TRBJ2-6 | TRBV2 | CASRDRVSGANVLTF
TRBJ2-1 | TRBV28 | CASTSGSSYNEQFF
TRBJ2-2 | TRBV7-3 | CASSFQGARTGELFF
TRBJ2-1 | TRBV7-3 | CASSFQGREQFF
TRBJ2-7 | TRBV5-1 | CASSQGQGASYEQYF
TRBJ2-1 | TRBV14 | CASSRWTGPSYNEQFF
TRBJ1-4 | TRBV6-5 | CASSSGEVDEKLFF
TRBJ2-4 | TRBV5-1 | CASSAGERGPGIQYF
TRBJ1-1 | TRBV16 | CASSQARQGFGEAFF
TRBJ1-3 | TRBV6-5 | CASSSAGLDTIYF
TRBJ1-1 | TRBV7-9 | CASSLRTGGNTEAFF
TRBJ2-7 | TRBV18 | CASSLAGTNYEQYF
TRBJ2-1 | TRBV7-2 | CASSLALSGGPSFF
TRBJ2-7 | TRBV5-1 | CASSARDISYEQYF
TRBJ1-5 | TRBV4-1 | CASSQDLGGDQPQHF
TRBJ2-7 | TRBV25-1 | CASSDGGGPYEQYF
TRBJ2-4 | TRBV19 | CASSIDHGGASLPKNIQYF
TRBJ2-7 | TRBV7-9 | CASSRGQGYEQYF
TRBJ1-2 | TRBV5-6 | CASSLARTGNYGYTF
TRBJ1-6 | TRBV29-1 | CSVVVQTTNNSPLHF
TRBJ1-5 | TRBV19 | CASSFGTGGAGQPQHF
TRBJ1-2 | TRBV7-2 | CASSQGQDYGYTF
TRBJ1-1 | TRBV7-9 | CASSLMSENTEAFF
TRBJ1-6 | TRBV7-8 | CASSTQVYNSPLHF
TRBJ2-1 | TRBV5-5 | CASSPVVGTGGPIEQFF
TRBJ2-3 | TRBV15 | CATSRPGQGSDTQYF
TRBJ1-1 | TRBV2 | CASSEVRGRNTEAFF
TRBJ2-5 | TRBV7-2 | CASSPLASAETQYF
TRBJ1-1 | TRBV13 | CASSPRTGGNTEAFF
TRBJ1-2 | TRBV27 | CASSSSTEGYGYTF
TRBJ2-5 | TRBV7-7 | CASSLTLLQETQYF
TRBJ2-1 | TRBV5-8 | CASSSGLASNEQFF